These 20 T cell receptor beta chains were sequenced from one sample in a study of PD-L1 blockade in urothelial cancer (dated 2017 in TCRdb). The time point label of this sample denotes: pretreatment peripheral blood. The method was the immunoSEQ multiplex PCR assay. Entries here come from immuneACCESS through TCRdb and include only in-frame sequences with V and J called. Some clones fail to appear in such tables; in the studies checked, an unresolved V gene covers under half of the shortfall, and the cause of the remainder is unknown. The sample includes 70,000 to 75,000 clones, with under 90% observed a single time. The ten most abundant clones make up 4.5% of the sample. The specimen comprised PBMCs, sampled around atezolizumab (anti-PD-L1) treatment. The receptor set was obtained from a man between 65 and 79 years old with urothelial cancer.

CDR3 amino acids: CASSMTSGHNEQFF. The CDR3 DNA follows: TGTGCCAGCAGTATGACTAGCGGACACAATGAGCAGTTCTTC. The chain combines TRBV4-2 with TRBJ2-1; TRBD2 aligns across 9 bases. This CDR3 is built from 14 residues. CDR1 and CDR2 (germline): LGHNA, YNFKEQ. J lost 5 bases, V lost 6 bases, and 5 bases had no gene match.

The chain carries TRBV11-2 and TRBJ2-1; 8 bases are shared with TRBD2. Germline V gene sequence: CDR1 SGHAT, CDR2 FQNNGV. V shed 4 bases, J shed 4 bases, and the junction held 3 bases outside the gene matches. The CDR3 spans 14 residues. As DNA, the CDR3 is TGTGCCAGCAGCTCCCCTAGCGGGTACAATGAGCAGTTCTTC. It yields the protein CASSSPSGYNEQFF.

The chain recombines TRBV6-5 with TRBJ1-1; D is uncertain. The ends were cut back, 3 bases at V and 6 bases at J, with 14 bases in the middle. CDR3 length: 14 amino acids. Looked up from germline, CDR1 is MNHEY and CDR2 is SVGAGI. Here the CDR3 reads CASSYATGSAEAFF. In nucleotides, the CDR3 is TGTGCCAGCAGTTATGCCACGGGGTCGGCTGAAGCTTTCTTT.

The chain recombines TRBV6-5 with TRBJ1-1; the D is unclear. The germline CDR1 and CDR2 sequences are MNHEY and SVGAGI. The germline V and J ends were trimmed by 0 bases and 0 bases, with 11 bases remaining between them. This CDR3 has 16 residues. CDR3 DNA sequence: TGTGCCAGCAGTTACTCGAAACTGCTCATGAACACTGAAGCTTTCTTT. It specifies CASSYSKLLMNTEAFF.

V usage is TRBV7-2 and J usage is TRBJ2-5; 8 nucleotides match TRBD2. Per germline, CDR1 SGHTA and CDR2 FQGNSA. The trim removed 0 bases at V and 5 bases at J, leaving 5 bases unmatched. The CDR3 covers 15 residues. The CDR3 DNA is TGTGCCAGCAGCTTAGCAAGCGGGAGTTGGGAGACCCAGTACTTC. Translating gives CASSLASGSWETQYF.

The chain recombines TRBV29-1 with TRBJ2-7, with 9 nucleotides matching TRBD1. Per the germline V gene, CDR1 is SQVTM and CDR2 is ANQGSEA. This CDR3 comprises 14 residues. After removal of 4 bases from V and 2 bases from J, the junction contained 6 bases not matched to a gene. This chain's CDR3 is CSVGKGDRAYEQYF. The CDR3, as DNA: TGCAGCGTTGGGAAGGGGGACAGGGCCTACGAGCAGTACTTC.

This clone was observed once. This chain connects TRBV11-2 to TRBJ2-1; TRBD2 is a possible D gene (6 bases). This CDR3 region has 16 residues. Trimming shortened V by 7 bases and J by 0 bases, and 16 bases separated the two germline ends. CDR1 is SGHAT, CDR2 FQNNGV, per germline. DNA for the CDR3: TGTGCCAGCAACCCCGAGGACGGGAGCTCCTACAATGAGCAGTTCTTC. It is translated as CASNPEDGSSYNEQFF.

The chain employs TRBV19 and TRBJ2-7; a weak D match, TRBD2 (5 bases). V gave up 7 bases and J gave up 2 bases, with 15 bases separating them. Germline V gene lookup returns CDR1 LNHDA and CDR2 SQIVND (reference sequence). The length of the CDR3 is 14 residues. The CDR3 loop is CASTLEFGAYEQYF. The DNA for the CDR3 is TGTGCCAGTACACTCGAGTTCGGGGCCTACGAGCAGTACTTC.

This chain joins TRBV19 and TRBJ2-2, with D possibly being TRBD1 (5 bases). The germline gives CDR1 LNHDA, CDR2 SQIVND (reference sequence). The length of the CDR3 is 14 residues. Trimming left V 5 bases short and J 0 bases short, with 7 bases between. The CDR3 reads CASSWTPNTGELFF. CDR3 bases: TGTGCCAGTAGTTGGACACCGAACACCGGGGAGCTGTTTTTT.

The chain joins TRBV10-3 to TRBJ1-1; D not resolved. The V and J ends lost 5 bases and 0 bases respectively, with 7 bases between them. Germline CDR1 reads ENHRY; CDR2 reads SYGVKD. The CDR3 contains 13 residues. CDR3 bases: TGTGCCATCAGTCGGGAGATGAACACTGAAGCTTTCTTT. This sequence encodes CAISREMNTEAFF.

This rearrangement joins TRBV30 to TRBJ1-1; TRBD1 matches 9 bases. CDR1 is GTSNPN, CDR2 SVGIG, per germline (reference sequence). The CDR3 is made up of 12 amino acids. CDR3 coding DNA: TGTGCTACTACCCGGGACAGGGTAGAAGCTTTCTTT. It specifies CATTRDRVEAFF.

This chain joins TRBV7-9 and TRBJ2-5; 11 positions agree with TRBD2. The length of the CDR3 is 14 residues. The germline CDR1 and CDR2 sequences are SEHNR and FQNEAQ (reference sequence). Unmatched junction bases numbered 4, after V lost 7 bases and J lost 3 bases. CDR3 nucleotides: TGTGCCAGCACCCCGGGACTAGCGGAAGAGACCCAGTACTTC. Translating gives CASTPGLAEETQYF.

This clone was observed once. The chain is built from TRBV10-1 and TRBJ2-3; 9 positions match TRBD1. This CDR3 spans 17 amino acids. From germline, CDR1 is WNHNN and CDR2 SYGVQD (reference sequence). Unmatched junction bases numbered 11, after V lost 4 bases and J lost 3 bases. This CDR3 reads CASSGSVRDRATDTQYF. The CDR3 nucleotides are TGCGCCAGCAGTGGATCAGTCCGGGACAGGGCGACAGATACGCAGTATTTT.

The rearrangement links TRBV9 to TRBJ1-4; TRBD1 matches at 9 bases. Germline loops: CDR1 SGDLS, CDR2 YYNGEE. CDR3 length: 15 residues. V lost 2 bases to trimming and J lost 7 bases; unmatched junction nucleotides: 6. CDR3 DNA: TGTGCCAGCAGCGTCACAGGGGGCAACGGTGAAAAACTGTTTTTT. Translating gives CASSVTGGNGEKLFF.

This CDR3 reads CASSALSGSGQETQYF. In DNA, the CDR3 is TGTGCCAGCAGCGCTCTTAGCGGGAGTGGGCAAGAGACCCAGTACTTC. This chain uses TRBV9 with TRBJ2-5; 9 bases map to TRBD2. Germline lookup yields CDR1 SGDLS and CDR2 YYNGEE. The V and J ends lost 3 bases and 2 bases, in that order; junction bases with no gene match: 8. The length of the CDR3 is 16 residues.

The CDR3 nucleotides are TGTGCCAGCAGCTTGTATGGTGGCAGTGAAGCTTTCTTT. This translates into CASSLYGGSEAFF. The chain recombines TRBV5-4 with TRBJ1-1; the D is unclear. The germline CDR1 and CDR2 sequences are SGHNT and YYREEE (reference sequence). Trimming pared 1 base from V and 7 bases from J, leaving 11 bases between. The CDR3 spans 13 residues.

The chain joins TRBV5-1 to TRBJ2-6; TRBD2 matches at 9 bases. The CDR3 loop spans 15 amino acids. V gave up 4 bases and J gave up 2 bases; unmatched junction bases: 1. CDR1 SGHRS and CDR2 YFSETQ come from the germline V gene. The CDR3 region is CASSVAGAGANVLTF. The CDR3 nucleotides are TGCGCCAGCAGCGTAGCGGGAGCTGGGGCCAACGTCCTGACTTTC.

The rearrangement uses TRBV7-9 and TRBJ2-7; TRBD1 is a possible D gene (6 bases). Per germline, CDR1 SEHNR and CDR2 FQNEAQ (reference sequence). V was trimmed by 1 base and J by 0 bases, leaving 13 bases between them. There are 16 residues in the CDR3. CDR3 in amino acids: CASSLVRTGTSYEQYF. For the CDR3, the DNA is TGTGCCAGCAGCTTAGTAAGAACAGGGACCTCCTACGAGCAGTACTTC. The full variable domain, its missing parts supplied by reference TRBV7-9 and TRBJ2-7, is DTGVSQNPRHKITKRGQNVTFRCDPISEHNRLYWYRQTLGQGPEFLTYFQNEAQLEKSRLLSDRFSAERPKGSFSTLEIQRTEQGDSAMYLCASSLVRTGTSYEQYFGPGTRLTVT.

The chain links TRBV30 to TRBJ1-1, with D unclear. The CDR3 length is 13 residues. Germline CDR1 reads GTSNPN; CDR2 reads SVGIG (reference sequence). Trimming stripped 4 bases from V and 1 base from J, with 10 bases between. The CDR3 sequence is CAWTRRSNTEAFF. The CDR3, as DNA: TGTGCCTGGACCCGCCGGTCGAACACTGAAGCTTTCTTT.

This chain uses TRBV25-1 with TRBJ2-5, with TRBD1 matching over 10 bases. The CDR3 loop spans 14 amino acids. The trim removed 7 bases at V and 5 bases at J, leaving 7 bases unmatched. Germline-derived CDR1 and CDR2 are MGHDK and SYGVNS. Here the CDR3 reads CASTDRGRGETQYF. The CDR3 nucleotides read TGTGCCAGCACCGACAGGGGGCGGGGGGAGACCCAGTACTTC.